The 3 T cell receptor beta chains given below trace back to one sample, sequenced in a study of T cells in tuberculosis. Libraries were prepared by immunoSEQ multiplex PCR; TCRdb keeps only in-frame clonotypes and omits some of them. The sample carries roughly 30,000 clones, 80% to 95% recorded once. Sequencing was performed on PBMCs. These receptors were collected from a donor between 5 and 29 years old with latent tuberculosis or without tuberculosis infection.

The V gene is TRBV5-1, the J gene TRBJ1-1, with a weak D call TRBD1 (6 bases). Trimming left V 4 bases short and J 3 bases short, with 10 bases between. The CDR3 has 13 amino acids. The V gene's germline CDR1 is SGHRS and CDR2 YFSETQ. This CDR3 is CASSEGGHTEAFF. The CDR3 coding sequence is TGCGCCAGCAGCGAGGGGGGGCACACTGAAGCTTTCTTT.

Comment on this clone: Sequence at one end of the junction differs from germline and may be a read error. The V and J genes are TRBV2 and TRBJ2-7; D not certain. Germline-derived CDR1 and CDR2 are SNHLY and FYNNEI. This CDR3 has 11 amino acids. Here the CDR3 reads CASSKAREQYF. The CDR3, as DNA: TGTGCCAGCAGTAAAGCACGGGAGCAGTACTTC.

The chain carries TRBV30 and TRBJ1-1; possible D gene TRBD1, 6 bases. Trimming shortened V by 2 bases and J by 4 bases, and 20 bases separated the two germline ends. CDR3 length: 16 residues. CDR1 GTSNPN and CDR2 SVGIG come from the germline V gene (reference sequence). The CDR3 sequence: CAWSITGFLAGTEAFF. Here the CDR3 DNA reads TGTGCCTGGAGTATTACAGGGTTTTTGGCCGGCACTGAAGCTTTCTTT.